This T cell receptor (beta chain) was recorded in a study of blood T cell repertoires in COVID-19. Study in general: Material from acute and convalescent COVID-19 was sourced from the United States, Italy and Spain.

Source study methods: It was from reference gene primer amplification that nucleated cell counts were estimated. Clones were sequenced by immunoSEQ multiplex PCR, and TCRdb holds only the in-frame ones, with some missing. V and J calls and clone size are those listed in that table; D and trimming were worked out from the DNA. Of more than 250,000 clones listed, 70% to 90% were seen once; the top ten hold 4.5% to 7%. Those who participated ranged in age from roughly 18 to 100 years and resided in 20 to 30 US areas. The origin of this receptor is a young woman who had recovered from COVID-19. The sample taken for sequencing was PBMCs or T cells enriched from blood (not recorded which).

The CDR3 region is CASSYRGTGGNQPQHF. DNA for the CDR3: TGTGCCAGCAGTTACCGCGGGACAGGGGGCAATCAGCCCCAGCATTTT. The rearrangement links TRBV6-2 or TRBV6-3 to TRBJ1-5; TRBD1 matches at 10 bases. The CDR3 sequence is 16 residues long. V shed 2 bases and J 2 bases; nucleotides not matched to a gene: 3. CDR1 MNHEY and CDR2 SVGEGT come from the germline V gene.